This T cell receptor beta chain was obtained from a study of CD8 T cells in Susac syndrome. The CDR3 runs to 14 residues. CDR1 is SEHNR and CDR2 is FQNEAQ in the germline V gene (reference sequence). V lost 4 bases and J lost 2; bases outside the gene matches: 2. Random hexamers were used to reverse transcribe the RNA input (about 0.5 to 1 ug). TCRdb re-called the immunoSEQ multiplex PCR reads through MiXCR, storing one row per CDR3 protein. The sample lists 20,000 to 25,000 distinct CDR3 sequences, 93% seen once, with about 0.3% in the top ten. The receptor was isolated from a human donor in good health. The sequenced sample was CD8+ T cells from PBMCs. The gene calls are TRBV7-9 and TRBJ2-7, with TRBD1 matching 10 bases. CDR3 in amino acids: CASSYDRGPYEQYF. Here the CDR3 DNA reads TGTGCCAGCAGCTACGACAGGGGGCCCTACGAGCAGTACTTC. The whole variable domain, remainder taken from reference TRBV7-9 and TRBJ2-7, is DTGVSQNPRHKITKRGQNVTFRCDPISEHNRLYWYRQTLGQGPEFLTYFQNEAQLEKSRLLSDRFSAERPKGSFSTLEIQRTEQGDSAMYLCASSYDRGPYEQYFGPGTRLTVT.